A single TCR beta chain is shown here with its context. Its antigen remains unidentified. Treatment of the sample: around 19 received Ad26.COV2.S at low or high dose, single or two shots; 5 received placebo; per-sample allocation not given. Sampling was performed 63 days after the first vaccine or placebo injection. CDR1 and CDR2 (germline): LNHDA, SQIVND (reference sequence). V was pared by 0 bases and J by 6 bases, with 12 bases between. The CDR3 consists of 15 residues. Assay used: immunoSEQ multiplex PCR; TCRdb lists only in-frame clones, some missing. The sample lists 300,000 to 500,000 clones; roughly nine tenths were seen once. These data are taken from a study of Ad26.COV2.S vaccination and SARS-CoV-2 variants. Study as a whole: Intramuscular Ad26.COV2.S at 5x10^10 or 1x10^11 viral particles. General study findings and limits: For non-spike TCRs, breadth in vaccine recipients resembled that in placebo recipients. Vaccine recipients surpassed placebo recipients in spike-specific TCR breadth.

The J gene is TRBJ1-5, the V gene TRBV19; D gene ambiguous. Here the sequenced sample was peripheral blood, taken in a trial of Ad26.COV2.S vaccine versus placebo. The TCR originated in a person between 18 and 65 years old who received the Ad26.COV2.S COVID-19 vaccine or a placebo. CDR3 residues: CASSIDAGKGQPQHF. The CDR3 DNA sequence: TGTGCCAGTAGTATAGATGCGGGGAAGGGTCAGCCCCAGCATTTT. Full variable domain (rest looked up from reference TRBV19 and TRBJ1-5): DGGITQSPKYLFRKEGQNVTLSCEQNLNHDAMYWYRQDPGQGLRLIYYSQIVNDFQKGDIAEGYSVSREKKESFPLTVTSAQKNPTAFYLCASSIDAGKGQPQHFGDGTRLSIL.